Below, one T cell receptor (beta chain) is given with its context. The count of this clone is one. The antigen it recognizes is unknown. Per-base quality was not reported, and no clone a single base away is much larger than it. The collaborating institutions used their own protocols to collect whole blood in K2EDTA tubes. Collaborator samples were shipped for TCRbeta analysis as frozen whole blood, isolated PBMCs, or DNA extracted from either sample type. This sample was taken from a study of blood T cell repertoires in COVID-19 (dated by TCRdb to the early 2020s). General notes on the study: Samples from collaborators originated in the United States, Italy and Spain and spanned both the acute and convalescent phases of COVID-19. The prospective study material was composed of cDNA or gDNA derived from T cells, B-cell-depleted T cells, or PBMCs. HLA class I and class II types, where available, came from metadata supplied by the sample provider rather than from assay-based typing. Deeply sampled blood TCRbeta repertoires from subjects exposed to, actively infected with, or recovered from COVID-19 were included in the dataset. A freely available public database, intended as a resource for researchers studying the immune response to SARS-CoV-2, is where the repertoires were released. The sample metadata nearly always contained a de-identified subject ID, COVID-19 status, age in years and sex. The samples were drawn from the first 160 participants of the ongoing ImmuneRACE study and from 1,254 subjects provided by 6 global collaborators. Overall results and qualifications from the work: How much clinical and demographic metadata was included differed by source and by participant, and the metadata was provided uncurated.

V and J are truncated by 5 bases and 0 bases respectively, leaving an intervening sequence of 13 bases. The germline V gene sets CDR1 to SGHTA and CDR2 to FQGNSA. The CDR3 measures 16 amino acids from cysteine to phenylalanine. CDR3 DNA is the only sequence kept; it has 48 bases, read in frame from the first base. TCRbeta CDR3 regions were amplified from genomic DNA by means of the immunoSEQ Assay, a bias-controlled multiplex PCR. Per the authors' processing: Within the assay, amplification of reference gene primers was used to estimate how many nucleated cells each sample contained. To quantify the absolute abundance of each unique TCRbeta CDR3 rearrangement, sequence reads were collapsed and filtered. For each sample, productive Simpson clonality was calculated by taking the square root of Simpson's diversity index across productive rearrangements. The source is immuneACCESS, and TCRdb retained only in-frame sequences with V and J called. Part of the clones is not carried over; for the studies checked, unresolved V genes explain less than half of this, and the remainder is unexplained. That table furnishes V, J and clone size, whereas the DNA furnished D and trimming. The sample contains around 130,000 clones, approximately 85% of them found a single time. Roughly 13% of the sample belongs to the ten largest clones.

The sample was peripheral blood. The rearrangement combines TRBV7-2 with TRBJ1-4; the best D guess is TRBD1, with 5 bases matching. This sequence was found in a human donor in a cohort sampled during active COVID-19. The DNA reads TGTGCCAGCAGCAGGGGAGGGTGGGCAACTAATGAAAAACTGTTTTTT. Translated, it gives CASSRGGWATNEKLFF. Beyond the CDR3, the reference TRBV7-2 and TRBJ1-4 genes provide the residues; the full variable domain reads: GAGVSQSPSNKVTEKGKDVELRCDPISGHTALYWYRQSLGQGLEFLIYFQGNSAPDKSGLPSDRFSAERTGGSVSTLTIQRTQQEDSAVYLCASSRGGWATNEKLFFGSGTQLSVL.